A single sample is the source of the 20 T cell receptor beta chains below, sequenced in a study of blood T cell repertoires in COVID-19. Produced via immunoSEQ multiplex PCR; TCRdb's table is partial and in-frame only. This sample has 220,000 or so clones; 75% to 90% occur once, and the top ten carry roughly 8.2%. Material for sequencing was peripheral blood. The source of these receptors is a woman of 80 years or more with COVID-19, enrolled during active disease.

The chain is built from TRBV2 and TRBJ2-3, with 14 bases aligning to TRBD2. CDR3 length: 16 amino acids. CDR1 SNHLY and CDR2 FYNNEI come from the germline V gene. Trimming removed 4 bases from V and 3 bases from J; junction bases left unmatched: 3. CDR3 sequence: CASSGGLAGETDTQYF. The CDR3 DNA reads TGTGCCAGCAGTGGGGGACTAGCGGGGGAGACAGATACGCAGTATTTT.

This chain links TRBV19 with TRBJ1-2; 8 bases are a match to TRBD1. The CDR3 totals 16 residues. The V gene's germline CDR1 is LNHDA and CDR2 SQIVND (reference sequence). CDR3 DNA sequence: TGTGCTCTTCGTAGTGCAGAGGGGACAGGCAACTATGGCTACACCTTC. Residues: CALRSAEGTGNYGYTF. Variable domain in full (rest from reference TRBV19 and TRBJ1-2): DGGITQSPKYLFRKEGQNVTLSCEQNLNHDAMYWYRQDPGQGLRLIYYSQIVNDFQKGDIAEGYSVSREKKESFPLTVTSAQKNPTAFYLCALRSAEGTGNYGYTFGSGTRLTVV.

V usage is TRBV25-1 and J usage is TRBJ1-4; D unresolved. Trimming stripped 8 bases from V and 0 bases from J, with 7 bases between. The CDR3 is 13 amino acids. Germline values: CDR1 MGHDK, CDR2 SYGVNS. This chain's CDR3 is CASLSATNEKLFF. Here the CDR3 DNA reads TGTGCCAGCCTAAGTGCAACTAATGAAAAACTGTTTTTT.

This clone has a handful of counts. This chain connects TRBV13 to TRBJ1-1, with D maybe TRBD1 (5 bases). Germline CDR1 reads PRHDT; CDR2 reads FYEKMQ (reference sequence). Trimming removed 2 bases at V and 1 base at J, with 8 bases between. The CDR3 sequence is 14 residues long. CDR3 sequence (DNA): TGTGCCAGCAGCTTAAGGGGCCCGAACACTGAAGCTTTCTTT. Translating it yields CASSLRGPNTEAFF.

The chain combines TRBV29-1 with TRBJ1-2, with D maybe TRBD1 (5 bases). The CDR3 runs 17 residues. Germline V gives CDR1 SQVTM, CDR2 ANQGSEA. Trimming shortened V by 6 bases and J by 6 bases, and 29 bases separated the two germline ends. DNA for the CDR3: TGCAGCGTGTGGGGGGGTACTAGGGCCCTTTTTAGTGATGGCTACACCTTC. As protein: CSVWGGTRALFSDGYTF.

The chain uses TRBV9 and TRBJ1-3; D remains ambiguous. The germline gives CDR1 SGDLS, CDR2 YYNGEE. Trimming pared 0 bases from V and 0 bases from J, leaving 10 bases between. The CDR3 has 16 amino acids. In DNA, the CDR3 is TGTGCCAGCAGCGTAGTCCCGGGAGGCTCTGGAAACACCATATATTTT. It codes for CASSVVPGGSGNTIYF.

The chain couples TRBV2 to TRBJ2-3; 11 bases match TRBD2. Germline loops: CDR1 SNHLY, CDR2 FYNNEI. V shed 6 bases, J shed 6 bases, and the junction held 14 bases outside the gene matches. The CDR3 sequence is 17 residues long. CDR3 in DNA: TGTGCCAGCAGGCAAATGGGGTCACTAGCGGGAGTCGATACGCAGTATTTT. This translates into CASRQMGSLAGVDTQYF.

In nucleotides, the CDR3 is TGTGCCAGCTCACGTACAGGGGATACGCAGTATTTT. Its translation: CASSRTGDTQYF. The gene calls are TRBV18 and TRBJ2-3; possibly TRBD1 for D (6 bases). Germline V gene sequence: CDR1 KGHSH, CDR2 LQKENI. V was shortened by 4 bases and J by 6 bases, with 8 bases between the two germline ends. The CDR3 contains 12 residues. The entire variable domain, with the rest obtained from reference TRBV18 and TRBJ2-3, is as follows: NAGVMQNPRHLVRRRGQEARLRCSPMKGHSHVYWYRQLPEEGLKFMVYLQKENIIDESGMPKERFSAEFPKEGPSILRIQQVVRGDSAAYFCASSRTGDTQYFGPGTRLTVL.

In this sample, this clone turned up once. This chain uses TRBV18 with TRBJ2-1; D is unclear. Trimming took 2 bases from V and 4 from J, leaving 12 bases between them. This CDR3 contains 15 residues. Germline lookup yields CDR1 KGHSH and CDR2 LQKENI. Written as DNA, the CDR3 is TGTGCCAGCTCACCAAACCTAGAGCGATACAATGAGCAGTTCTTC. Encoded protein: CASSPNLERYNEQFF.

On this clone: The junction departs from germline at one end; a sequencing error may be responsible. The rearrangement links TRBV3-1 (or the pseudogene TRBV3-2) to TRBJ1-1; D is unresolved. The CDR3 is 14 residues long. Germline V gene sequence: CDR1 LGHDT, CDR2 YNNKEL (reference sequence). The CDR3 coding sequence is TGTGCCAGCAGCCAAGGCGGAATCCCATCAAGGTTTTTTTTT. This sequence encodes CASSQGGIPSRFFF.

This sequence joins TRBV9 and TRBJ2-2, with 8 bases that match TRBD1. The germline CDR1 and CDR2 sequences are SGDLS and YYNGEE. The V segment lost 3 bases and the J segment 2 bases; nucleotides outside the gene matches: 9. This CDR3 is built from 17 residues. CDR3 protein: CASSALIGQGNTGELFF. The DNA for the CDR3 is TGTGCCAGCAGCGCCCTTATAGGACAGGGAAACACCGGGGAGCTGTTTTTT.

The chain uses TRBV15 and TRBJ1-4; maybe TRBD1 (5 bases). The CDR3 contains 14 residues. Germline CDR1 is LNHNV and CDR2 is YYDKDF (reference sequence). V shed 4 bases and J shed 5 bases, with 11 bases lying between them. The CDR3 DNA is TGTGCCACCAGCATGGGGGGTACCAATGAAAAACTGTTTTTT. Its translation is CATSMGGTNEKLFF.

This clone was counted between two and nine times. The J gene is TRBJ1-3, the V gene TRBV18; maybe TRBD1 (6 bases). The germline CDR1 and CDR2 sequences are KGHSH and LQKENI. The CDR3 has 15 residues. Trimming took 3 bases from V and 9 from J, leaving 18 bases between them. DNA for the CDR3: TGTGCCAGCTCACCCGCGACAATACAGGGAGCCACCATATATTTT. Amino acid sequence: CASSPATIQGATIYF. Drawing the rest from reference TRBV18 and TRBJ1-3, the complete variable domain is NAGVMQNPRHLVRRRGQEARLRCSPMKGHSHVYWYRQLPEEGLKFMVYLQKENIIDESGMPKERFSAEFPKEGPSILRIQQVVRGDSAAYFCASSPATIQGATIYFGEGSWLTVV.

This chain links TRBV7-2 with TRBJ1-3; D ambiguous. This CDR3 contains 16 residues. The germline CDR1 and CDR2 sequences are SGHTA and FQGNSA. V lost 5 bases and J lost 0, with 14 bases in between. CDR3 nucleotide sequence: TGTGCCAGCAGCGTCCATCAGGTTAACTCTGGAAACACCATATATTTT. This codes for CASSVHQVNSGNTIYF.

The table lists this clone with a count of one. The CDR3 sequence is CASSYSGSGSYEQYF. CDR3 in DNA: TGTGCCAGCAGTTACTCGGGCTCGGGATCCTACGAGCAGTACTTC. The V call is TRBV6-2 or TRBV6-3, the J call TRBJ2-7; TRBD2 is a possible D gene (5 bases). Germline CDR1 is MNHEY and CDR2 is SVGEGT. The CDR3 is 15 amino acids. Trimming took 0 bases from V and 1 from J, leaving 10 bases between them.

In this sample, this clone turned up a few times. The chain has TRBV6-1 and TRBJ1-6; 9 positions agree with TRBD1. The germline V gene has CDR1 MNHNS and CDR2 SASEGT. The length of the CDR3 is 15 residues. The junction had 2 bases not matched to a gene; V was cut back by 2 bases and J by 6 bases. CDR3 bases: TGTGCCAGCAGTGAATTGGACAGGGGTAATTCACCCCTCCACTTT. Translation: CASSELDRGNSPLHF.

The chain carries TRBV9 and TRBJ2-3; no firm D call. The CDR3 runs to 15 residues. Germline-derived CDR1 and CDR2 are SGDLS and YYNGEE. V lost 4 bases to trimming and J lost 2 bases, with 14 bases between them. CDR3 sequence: CASSLLPSATDTQYF. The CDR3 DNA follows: TGTGCCAGCAGCCTTCTTCCAAGCGCCACAGATACGCAGTATTTT.

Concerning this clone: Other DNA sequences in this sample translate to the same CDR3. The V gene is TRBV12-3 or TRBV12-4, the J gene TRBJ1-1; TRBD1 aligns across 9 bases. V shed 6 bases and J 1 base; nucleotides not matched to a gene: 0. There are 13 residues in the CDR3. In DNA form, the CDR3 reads TGTGCCAGCAGGGGACAGGGGAACACTGAAGCTTTCTTT. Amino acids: CASRGQGNTEAFF.

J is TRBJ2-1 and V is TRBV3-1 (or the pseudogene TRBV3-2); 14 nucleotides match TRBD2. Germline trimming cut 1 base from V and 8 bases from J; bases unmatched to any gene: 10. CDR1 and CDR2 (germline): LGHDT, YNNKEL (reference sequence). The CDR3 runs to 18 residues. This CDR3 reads CASSQAGTSGGFRDEQFF. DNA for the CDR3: TGTGCCAGCAGCCAAGCCGGGACTAGCGGGGGTTTTCGGGATGAGCAGTTCTTC.

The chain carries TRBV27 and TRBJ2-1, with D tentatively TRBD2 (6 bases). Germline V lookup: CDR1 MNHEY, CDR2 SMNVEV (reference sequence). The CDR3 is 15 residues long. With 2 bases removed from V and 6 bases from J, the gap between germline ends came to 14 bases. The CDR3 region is CASSLEGRGRNEQFF. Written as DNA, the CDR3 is TGTGCCAGCAGTTTAGAGGGGCGGGGACGCAATGAGCAGTTCTTC.